Below, 2 T cell receptor beta chains from the same sample are listed, as sequenced in a study of response to subunit inactivated influenza vaccine (dated by TCRdb to 2016 to 2018). Receptors were amplified or captured by RT-PCR. Reads for this sample came from an Illumina HiSeq 2500. TCRdb took the public reads, trimmed them with fastp at Q25, ran MiXCR for clone calling and kept in-frame beta chains. Rows matching on CDR3 protein sequence are summarized as one entry with the most common DNA and genes. The sample table shows over 750,000 distinct CDR3 sequences, and approximately 22% are seen once. The top ten clonotypes cover roughly a tenth of the sample. The sequenced sample was PBMCs from blood, obtained 5 days after vaccination. The receptors come from a man in his fifties who received an inactivated influenza vaccine. Donor details come from another sample of the same person, matched by shared clones.

The table lists this clonotype with a few counts. The chain employs TRBV4-2 and TRBJ2-1; D remains unclear. V was pared by 1 base and J by 3 bases, with 10 bases between. CDR3 length: 15 amino acids. Germline CDR1 reads LGHNA; CDR2 reads YNFKEQ. The CDR3 is CASSQGPGFYNEQFF. For the CDR3, the DNA is TGTGCCAGCAGCCAAGGTCCAGGATTCTACAATGAGCAGTTCTTC.

The chain uses TRBV20-1 and TRBJ2-7, with D perhaps matching TRBD2 (5 bases). The CDR3 sequence is 14 residues long. Germline V lookup: CDR1 DFQATT, CDR2 SNEGSKA (reference sequence). Trimming removed 5 bases from V and 0 bases from J, with 14 bases in between. CDR3 coding DNA: TGCAGTGCTCAAGGACTCTCCAGCTCCTACGAGCAGTACTTC. This codes for CSAQGLSSSYEQYF.